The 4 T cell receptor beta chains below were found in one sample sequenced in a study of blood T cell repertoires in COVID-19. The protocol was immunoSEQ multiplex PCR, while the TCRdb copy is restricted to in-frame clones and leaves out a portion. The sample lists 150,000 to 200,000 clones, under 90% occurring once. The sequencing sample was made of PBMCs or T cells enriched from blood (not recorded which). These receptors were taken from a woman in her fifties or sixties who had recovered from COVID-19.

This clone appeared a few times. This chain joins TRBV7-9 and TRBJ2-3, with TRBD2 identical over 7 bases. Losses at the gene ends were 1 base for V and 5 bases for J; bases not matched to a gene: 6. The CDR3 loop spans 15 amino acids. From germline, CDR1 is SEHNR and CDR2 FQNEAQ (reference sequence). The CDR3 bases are TGTGCCAGCAGCTTAGATTGGTCGGGGGGAGATACGCAGTATTTT. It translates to CASSLDWSGGDTQYF.

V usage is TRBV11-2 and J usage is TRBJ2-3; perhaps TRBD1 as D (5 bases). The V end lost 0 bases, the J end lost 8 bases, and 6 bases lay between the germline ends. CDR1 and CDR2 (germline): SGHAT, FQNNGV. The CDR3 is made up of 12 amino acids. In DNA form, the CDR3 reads TGTGCCAGCAGCTTAGATAGGGGTACGCAGTATTTT. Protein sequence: CASSLDRGTQYF.

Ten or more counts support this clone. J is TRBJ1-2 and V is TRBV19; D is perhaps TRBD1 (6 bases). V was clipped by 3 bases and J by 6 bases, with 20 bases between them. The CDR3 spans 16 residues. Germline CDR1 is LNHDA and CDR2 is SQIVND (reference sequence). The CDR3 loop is CASSIEGATGNDGYTF. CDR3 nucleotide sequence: TGTGCCAGTAGTATTGAGGGCGCAACAGGGAATGATGGCTACACCTTC.

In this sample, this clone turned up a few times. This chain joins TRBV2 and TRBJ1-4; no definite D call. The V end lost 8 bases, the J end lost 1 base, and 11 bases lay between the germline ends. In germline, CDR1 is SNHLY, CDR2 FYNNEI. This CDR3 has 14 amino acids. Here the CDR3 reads CASALRGTNEKLFF. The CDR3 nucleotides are TGTGCCAGCGCCTTGCGGGGAACTAATGAAAAACTGTTTTTT.